This T cell receptor (beta chain) was observed in a study of blood T cells in healthy people across ages. Study-wide findings and caveats: PBMCs went unsorted, and a conclusive naive versus antigen-experienced comparison was therefore prevented. Older age coincided with a roughly linear decline in TCR beta diversity per million T cells.

With a J-beta primer mix and a sample-barcoded 5' primer, a second PCR ran about 7 to 12 cycles. TCRdb independently ran MiXCR on the 5' RACE reads; one entry per CDR3 protein. Among about 1.4 million distinct CDR3 sequences listed, approximately 59% were seen once. Every sample yielded at least 6 million isolated PBMCs. This clonotype was seen a handful of times. What it recognizes is unknown. The clonotype originates from a young man in good health. The source material was blood.

Written as DNA, the CDR3 is TGTGCCAGCAGCTTATCGAATCAGCTATACGAGCAGTACTTC. Its translation: CASSLSNQLYEQYF. The chain employs TRBV11-2 and TRBJ2-5; D not certain. The end of the DNA fits TRBJ2-7 better, so the J call may be wrong. The CDR3 spans 14 residues. Germline CDR1 and CDR2: SGHAT and FQNNGV.